The rows below give T cell receptor beta chains drawn from one sample of a study of T cell responses to AZD1222 COVID-19 vaccine. Method: immunoSEQ multiplex PCR; TCRdb's copy keeps in-frame clones and lacks some. The table has over 60,000 clones, under 90% seen once. The sequenced sample was peripheral blood, obtained 28 days after the second AZD1222 dose. Every receptor here comes from an adult who received the AZD1222 COVID-19 vaccine. The CDR3 runs from the conserved cysteine through the conserved F or W. A D gene is named only where the DNA matches it firmly. Clone size is stated in some rows and not others, as once, few, many or a class when expanded.

v_call	d_call	j_call	clone_size	cdr3_nt	cdr3_aa
TRBV7-2	TRBD2	TRBJ2-1	NA	TGTGCCAGCAGCTTAATTGCGGGGGATGAGCAGTTCTTC	CASSLIAGDEQFF
TRBV4-1	NA	TRBJ1-2	NA	TGCGCCAGCAGCCCTGGGGGATTCGCTAACTATGGCTACACCTTC	CASSPGGFANYGYTF
TRBV30	NA	TRBJ1-5	NA	TGTGCCTGGAGCTCGTGGGGTGGACAGCCCCAGCATTTT	CAWSSWGGQPQHF
TRBV6-5	NA	TRBJ2-5	NA	TGTGCCACCGGGGGTTCTCAAGAGACCCAGTACTTC	CATGGSQETQYF
TRBV6-5	NA	TRBJ1-5	NA	TGTGCCAGCAGTTGGGGTGTCTTGGAGCCCCAGCATTTT	CASSWGVLEPQHF
TRBV14	NA	TRBJ2-1	NA	TGTGCCAGCAGCCAACAGTACAATGAGCAGTTCTTC	CASSQQYNEQFF
TRBV5-5	TRBD1	TRBJ1-4	NA	TGTGCCAGCAGCTTACCCCTAGCGACAGGGGGGCGAGAAAAACTGTTTTTT	CASSLPLATGGREKLFF
TRBV18	TRBD1	TRBJ1-5	once	TGTGCCAGCTCACGAACAGGGGCAGGTCGACAGCCCCAGCATTTT	CASSRTGAGRQPQHF
TRBV27	NA	TRBJ2-5	NA	TGTGCCAGCAGCCACGGGGGCGCAGAGACCCAGTACTTC	CASSHGGAETQYF
TRBV20-1	NA	TRBJ2-5	NA	TGCAGTGCTAGTGAGGGCTACACACAAGAGACCCAGTACTTC	CSASEGYTQETQYF
TRBV19	TRBD1	TRBJ1-5	NA	TGTGCCAGTAGTATGGACAGGGTGGGCAATCAGCCCCAGCATTTT	CASSMDRVGNQPQHF
TRBV28	NA	TRBJ1-4	NA	TGTGCCAGCAGTTTTAGCGCCACTAATGAAAAACTGTTTTTT	CASSFSATNEKLFF
TRBV30	NA	TRBJ1-5	NA	TGTGCCTGGGGTTATACCTTTAGCAATCAGCCCCAGCATTTT	CAWGYTFSNQPQHF
TRBV11-3	TRBD1	TRBJ2-2	NA	TGTGCCAGCAGCTTATACGGGACAGGGGGCACCGGGGAGCTGTTTTTT	CASSLYGTGGTGELFF
TRBV19	NA	TRBJ2-1	NA	TGTGCCAGTAGTATAGAGTCTGGGAACTACAATGAGCAGTTCTTC	CASSIESGNYNEQFF
TRBV19	TRBD1	TRBJ1-1	NA	TGTGCCAGCCGACAGGGGGAGGACACTGAAGCTTTCTTT	CASRQGEDTEAFF
TRBV29-1	NA	TRBJ2-3	NA	TGCAGCGTTGGGGTAGGGTCCGTTGTAGATACGCAGTATTTT	CSVGVGSVVDTQYF
TRBV7-8	TRBD2	TRBJ2-1	NA	TGTGCCAGCAGCCTAGGGACTAGCGGGGGATACAATGAGCAGTTCTTC	CASSLGTSGGYNEQFF
TRBV18	TRBD1	TRBJ1-1	NA	TGTGCCAGCTCAGGACAGGTTCAGAACACTGAAGCTTTCTTT	CASSGQVQNTEAFF
TRBV7-9	NA	TRBJ2-7	NA	TGTGCCAGCAGCTTAGTCGGGCTAGCTTCCGAGCAGTACTTC	CASSLVGLASEQYF